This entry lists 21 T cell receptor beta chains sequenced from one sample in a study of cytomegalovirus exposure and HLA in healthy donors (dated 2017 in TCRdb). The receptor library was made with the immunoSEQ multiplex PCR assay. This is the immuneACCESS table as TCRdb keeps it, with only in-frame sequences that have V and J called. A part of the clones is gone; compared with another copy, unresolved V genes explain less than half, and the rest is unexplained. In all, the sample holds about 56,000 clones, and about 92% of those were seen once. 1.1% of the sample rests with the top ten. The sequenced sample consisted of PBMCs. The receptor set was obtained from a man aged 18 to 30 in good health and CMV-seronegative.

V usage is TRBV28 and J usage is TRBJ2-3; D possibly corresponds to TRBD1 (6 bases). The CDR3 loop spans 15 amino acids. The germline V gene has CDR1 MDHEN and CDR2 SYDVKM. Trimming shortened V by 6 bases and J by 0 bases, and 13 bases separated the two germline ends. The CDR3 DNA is TGTGCCAGCAGCCCAGGGGACCTTAGCACAGATACGCAGTATTTT. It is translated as CASSPGDLSTDTQYF.

This chain's CDR3 is CASSPYLAGDEQYF. In DNA, the CDR3 is TGTGCCAGCTCACCATACCTAGCGGGAGACGAGCAGTACTTC. V usage is TRBV18 and J usage is TRBJ2-7; 10 bases are a match to TRBD2. The trim removed 2 bases at V and 5 bases at J, leaving 3 bases unmatched. The CDR3 totals 14 residues. Germline values: CDR1 KGHSH, CDR2 LQKENI.

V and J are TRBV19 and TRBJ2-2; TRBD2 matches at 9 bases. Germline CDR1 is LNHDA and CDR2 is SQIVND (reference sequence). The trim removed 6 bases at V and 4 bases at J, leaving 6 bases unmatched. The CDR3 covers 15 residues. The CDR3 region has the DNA TGTGCCAGTAGAGAGCGGGAGGCATTCACCGGGGAGCTGTTTTTT. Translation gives CASREREAFTGELFF.

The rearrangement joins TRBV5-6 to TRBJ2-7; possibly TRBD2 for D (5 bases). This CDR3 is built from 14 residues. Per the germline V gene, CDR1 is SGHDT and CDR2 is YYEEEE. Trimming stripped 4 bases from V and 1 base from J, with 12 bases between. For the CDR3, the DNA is TGTGCCAGCAGCCCCCGGAGGTATTCCTACGAGCAGTACTTC. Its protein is CASSPRRYSYEQYF.

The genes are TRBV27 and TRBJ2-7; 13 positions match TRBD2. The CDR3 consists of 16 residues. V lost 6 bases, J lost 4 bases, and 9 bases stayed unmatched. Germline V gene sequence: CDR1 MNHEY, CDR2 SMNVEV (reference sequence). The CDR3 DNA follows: TGTGCCAGCAGCCTTCGGACTAGCGGGAGCGGATACGAGCAGTACTTC. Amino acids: CASSLRTSGSGYEQYF.

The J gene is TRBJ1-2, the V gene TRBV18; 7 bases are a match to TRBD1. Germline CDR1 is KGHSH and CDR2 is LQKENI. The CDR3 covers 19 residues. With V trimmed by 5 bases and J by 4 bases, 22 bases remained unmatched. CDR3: CASSSYPGTELLEGYGYTF. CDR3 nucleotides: TGTGCCAGCTCATCATATCCGGGGACAGAGCTGTTGGAGGGCTATGGCTACACCTTC.

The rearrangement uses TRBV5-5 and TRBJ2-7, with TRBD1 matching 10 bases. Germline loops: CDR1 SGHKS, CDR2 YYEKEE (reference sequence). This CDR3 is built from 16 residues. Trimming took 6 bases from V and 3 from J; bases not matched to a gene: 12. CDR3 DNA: TGTGCCAGCACCTTTGGCGGACAGGGGGGTATCTACGAGCAGTACTTC. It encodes CASTFGGQGGIYEQYF.

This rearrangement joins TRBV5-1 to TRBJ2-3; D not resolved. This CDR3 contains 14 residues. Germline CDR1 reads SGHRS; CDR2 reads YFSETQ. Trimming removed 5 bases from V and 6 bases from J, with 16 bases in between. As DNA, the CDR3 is TGCGCCAGCAGGCAAGAGATCATGTCGGATACGCAGTATTTT. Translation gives CASRQEIMSDTQYF.

CDR3 residues: CASRLTSGPSNEQFF. Written as DNA, the CDR3 is TGTGCCAGCAGACTGACTAGCGGGCCTTCCAATGAGCAGTTCTTC. This chain links TRBV27 with TRBJ2-1, with 10 bases matching TRBD2. The germline gives CDR1 MNHEY, CDR2 SMNVEV (reference sequence). The trim removed 6 bases at V and 6 bases at J, leaving 8 bases unmatched. The CDR3 runs 15 residues.

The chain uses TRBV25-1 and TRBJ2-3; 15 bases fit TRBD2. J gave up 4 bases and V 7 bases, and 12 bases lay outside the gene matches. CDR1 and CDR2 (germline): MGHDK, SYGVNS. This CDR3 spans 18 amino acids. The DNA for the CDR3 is TGTGCCAGCAACAGGACTAGCGGGAGGGTCAAAACAGCAGATACGCAGTATTTT. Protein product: CASNRTSGRVKTADTQYF.

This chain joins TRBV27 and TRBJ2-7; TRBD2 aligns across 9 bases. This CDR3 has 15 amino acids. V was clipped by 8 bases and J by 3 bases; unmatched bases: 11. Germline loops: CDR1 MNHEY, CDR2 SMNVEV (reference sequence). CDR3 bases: TGTGCCAGCGGATTAGCGGGAGCGACCCTCTACGAGCAGTACTTC. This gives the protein CASGLAGATLYEQYF.

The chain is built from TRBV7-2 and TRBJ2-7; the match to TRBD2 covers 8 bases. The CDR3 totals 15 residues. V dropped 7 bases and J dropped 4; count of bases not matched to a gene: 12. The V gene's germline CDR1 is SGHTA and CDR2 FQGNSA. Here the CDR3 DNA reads TGTGCCAGCAATATAAGGAGCGGGAGCGGATACGAGCAGTACTTC. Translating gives CASNIRSGSGYEQYF.

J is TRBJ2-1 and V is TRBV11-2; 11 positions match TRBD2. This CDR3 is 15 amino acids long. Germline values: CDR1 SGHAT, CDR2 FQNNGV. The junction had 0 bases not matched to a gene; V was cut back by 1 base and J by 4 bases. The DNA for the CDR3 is TGTGCCAGCAGCTTAGGACTAGCGGGGTACAATGAGCAGTTCTTC. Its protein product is CASSLGLAGYNEQFF.

Here the CDR3 DNA reads TGTGCCAGCAGCCCAACGGGACAGAACACCGGGGAGCTGTTTTTT. This encodes CASSPTGQNTGELFF. The chain joins TRBV7-3 to TRBJ2-2; a possible D gene is TRBD1 (6 bases). Deletions cut 5 bases from V and 1 base from J, with 11 bases between. This CDR3 contains 15 residues. CDR1 and CDR2 (germline): SGHTA, FQGTGA. Full variable domain (rest looked up from reference TRBV7-3 and TRBJ2-2): GAGVSQTPSNKVTEKGKYVELRCDPISGHTALYWYRQSLGQGPEFLIYFQGTGAADDSGLPNDRFFAVRPEGSVSTLKIQRTERGDSAVYLCASSPTGQNTGELFFGEGSRLTVL.

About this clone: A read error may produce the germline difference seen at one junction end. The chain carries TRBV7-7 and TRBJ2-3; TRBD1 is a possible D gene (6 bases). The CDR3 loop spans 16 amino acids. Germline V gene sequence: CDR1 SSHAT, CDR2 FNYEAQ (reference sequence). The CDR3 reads CASSLGLDRPTDTQYF. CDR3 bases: TGTGCTAGCAGCTTAGGCTTGGACAGACCCACAGATACGCAGTATTTT. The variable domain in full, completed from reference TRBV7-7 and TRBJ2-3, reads GAGVSQSPRYKVTKRGQDVTLRCDPISSHATLYWYQQALGQGPEFLTYFNYEAQPDKSGLPSDRFSAERPEGSISTLTIQRTEQRDSAMYRCASSLGLDRPTDTQYFGPGTRLTVL.

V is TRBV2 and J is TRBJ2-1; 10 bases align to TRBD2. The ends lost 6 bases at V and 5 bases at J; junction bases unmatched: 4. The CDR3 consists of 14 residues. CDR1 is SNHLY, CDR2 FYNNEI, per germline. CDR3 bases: TGTGCCAGCAGGCCCGGGACTAGCGACAATGAGCAGTTCTTC. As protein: CASRPGTSDNEQFF.

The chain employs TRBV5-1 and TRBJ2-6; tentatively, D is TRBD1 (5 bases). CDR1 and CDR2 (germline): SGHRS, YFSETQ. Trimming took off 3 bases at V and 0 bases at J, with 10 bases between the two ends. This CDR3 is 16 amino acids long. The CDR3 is CASSYAGNSGANVLTF. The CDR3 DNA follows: TGCGCCAGCAGCTACGCAGGGAACTCTGGGGCCAACGTCCTGACTTTC.

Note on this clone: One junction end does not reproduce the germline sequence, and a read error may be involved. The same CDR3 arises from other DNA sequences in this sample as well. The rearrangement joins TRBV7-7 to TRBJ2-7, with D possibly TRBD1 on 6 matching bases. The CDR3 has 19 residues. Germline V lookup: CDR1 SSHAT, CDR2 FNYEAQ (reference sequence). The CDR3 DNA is TGTGCTAGCAGCCCCAGGGGCTCTACTAGGGAACCGCCGCTCTACGAGCAGTACTTC. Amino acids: CASSPRGSTREPPLYEQYF.

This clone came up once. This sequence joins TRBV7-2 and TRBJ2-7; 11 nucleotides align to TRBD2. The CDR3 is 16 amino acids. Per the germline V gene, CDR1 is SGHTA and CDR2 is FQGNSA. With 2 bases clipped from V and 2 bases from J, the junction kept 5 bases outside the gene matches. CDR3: CASSLKGTSGPYEQYF. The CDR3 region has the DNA TGTGCCAGCAGCTTAAAAGGGACTAGCGGACCCTACGAGCAGTACTTC.

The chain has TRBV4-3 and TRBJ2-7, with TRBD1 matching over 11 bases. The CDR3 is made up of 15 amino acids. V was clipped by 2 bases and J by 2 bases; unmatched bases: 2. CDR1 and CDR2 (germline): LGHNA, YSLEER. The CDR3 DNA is TGCGCCAGCAGCCAATCGGGACAGGGGGCCTACGAGCAGTACTTC. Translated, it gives CASSQSGQGAYEQYF.

CDR3 sequence reads: CSAGESTDTQYF. CDR3 DNA sequence: TGCAGCGCCGGGGAGTCGACAGATACGCAGTATTTT. The gene calls are TRBV29-1 and TRBJ2-3; weak D call: TRBD2 (5 bases). CDR3 length: 12 amino acids. Germline CDR1 is SQVTM and CDR2 is ANQGSEA. The V and J ends lost 7 bases and 3 bases respectively, with 11 bases between them.